This passage covers 8 T cell receptor beta chains from one sample sequenced in a study of cytomegalovirus exposure and HLA in healthy donors (dated by TCRdb to the late 2010s). The library was generated by the immunoSEQ multiplex PCR assay. A mixture of 60 forward primers for TCR Vbeta segments and 13 reverse primers for TCR Jbeta segments was used in the multiplex PCR. In its TCRdb copy, this immuneACCESS table keeps in-frame sequences only and misses some clones. Where compared with another copy, unresolved V genes explain less than half of these, and the others have no known cause. A total of around 140,000 clones appear in this sample, around 73% of them only once. The ten largest account for roughly 1.5% of the sample. Sequencing input: PBMCs. Receptors were obtained from a female donor in good health and CMV-seronegative.

V gene TRBV4-3 combines with J gene TRBJ2-1; possibly TRBD2 for D (6 bases). There are 15 residues in the CDR3. Germline V gene lookup returns CDR1 LGHNA and CDR2 YSLEER. V gave up 4 bases and J gave up 0 bases, with 10 bases separating them. CDR3 residues: CASSRHGGSYNEQFF. As DNA, the CDR3 is TGCGCCAGCAGCCGACACGGGGGCTCCTACAATGAGCAGTTCTTC.

This chain connects TRBV7-3 to TRBJ2-2; D remains ambiguous. V was clipped by 3 bases and J by 5 bases, with 7 bases between them. The CDR3 has 13 residues. The germline V gene encodes CDR1 SGHTA and CDR2 FQGTGA. CDR3 sequence (DNA): TGTGCCAGCAGCTTCGACAATACCGGGGAGCTGTTTTTT. Its protein is CASSFDNTGELFF.

The chain is built from TRBV10-3 and TRBJ2-3; D is unresolved. Germline CDR1 ENHRY, CDR2 SYGVKD. The CDR3 runs 13 residues. The germline V and J ends were trimmed by 6 bases and 1 base, with 8 bases remaining between them. For the CDR3, the DNA is TGTGCCATCAGCCCCCAGGGCACAGATACGCAGTATTTT. Its protein product is CAISPQGTDTQYF.

CDR3 DNA sequence: TGTGCCAGCAGCTTTGTAGCGGGAGAATACGAGCAGTACTTC. It translates to CASSFVAGEYEQYF. The chain uses TRBV11-2 and TRBJ2-7, with 9 bases identical to TRBD2. The germline CDR1 and CDR2 sequences are SGHAT and FQNNGV. CDR3 length: 14 residues. The J segment lost 4 bases and the V segment lost 3 bases, leaving 4 bases of the junction unmatched.

The chain recombines TRBV7-9 with TRBJ2-7; 9 bases fit TRBD1. The V segment lost 5 bases and the J segment 4 bases; nucleotides outside the gene matches: 9. Germline V gene lookup returns CDR1 SEHNR and CDR2 FQNEAQ (reference sequence). The CDR3 sequence is 15 residues long. CDR3 in DNA: TGTGCCAGCAGCGACCGGGACAGGGTTTGGTACGAGCAGTACTTC. This encodes CASSDRDRVWYEQYF.

The chain links TRBV6-1 to TRBJ2-4; possible D gene TRBD2, 5 bases. Trimming left V 2 bases short and J 3 bases short, with 11 bases between. The CDR3 consists of 15 residues. In germline, CDR1 is MNHNS, CDR2 SASEGT. The DNA of the CDR3 is TGTGCCAGCAGTGAATCACAGCGGAGCAAAAACATTCAGTACTTC. This gives the protein CASSESQRSKNIQYF.

The chain joins TRBV28 to TRBJ1-6, with D maybe TRBD1 (5 bases). This CDR3 contains 16 residues. With 5 bases removed from V and 7 bases from J, the gap between germline ends came to 18 bases. Germline CDR1 is MDHEN and CDR2 is SYDVKM. CDR3 sequence: CASSPRDFRGNSPLHF. The CDR3 region has the DNA TGTGCCAGCAGTCCCAGGGACTTTCGAGGGAATTCACCCCTCCACTTT. Filled out from reference TRBV28 and TRBJ1-6, the complete variable domain reads DVKVTQSSRYLVKRTGEKVFLECVQDMDHENMFWYRQDPGLGLRLIYFSYDVKMKEKGDIPEGYSVSREKKERFSLILESASTNQTSMYLCASSPRDFRGNSPLHFGNGTRLTVT.

This clone was detected a few times. V gene TRBV7-9 combines with J gene TRBJ2-7; possibly TRBD1 for D (6 bases). Looked up from germline, CDR1 is SEHNR and CDR2 is FQNEAQ (reference sequence). This CDR3 has 17 residues. Trimming removed 5 bases from V and 4 bases from J, with 24 bases in between. The DNA of the CDR3 is TGTGCCAGCAGCCCGACCAGTAACTCCGGGACACAGTACGAGCAGTACTTC. Its protein product is CASSPTSNSGTQYEQYF.